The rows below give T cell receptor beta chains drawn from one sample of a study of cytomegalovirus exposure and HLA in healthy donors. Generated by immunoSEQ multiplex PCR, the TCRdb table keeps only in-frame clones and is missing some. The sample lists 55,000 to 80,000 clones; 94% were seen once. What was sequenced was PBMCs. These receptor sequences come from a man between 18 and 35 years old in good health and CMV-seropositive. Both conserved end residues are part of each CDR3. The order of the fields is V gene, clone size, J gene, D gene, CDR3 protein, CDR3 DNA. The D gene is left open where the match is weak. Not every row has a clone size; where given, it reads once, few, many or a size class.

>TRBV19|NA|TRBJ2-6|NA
CATGFPGANVLTF
TGTGCCACCGGGTTTCCTGGGGCCAACGTCCTGACTTTC
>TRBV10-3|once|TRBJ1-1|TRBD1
CAISDLQGKGAEAFF
TGTGCCATCAGTGACTTACAGGGGAAAGGAGCTGAAGCTTTCTTT
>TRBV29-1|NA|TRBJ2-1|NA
CSVVPTYAVSSYNEQFF
TGCAGCGTTGTCCCGACCTATGCGGTGAGCTCCTACAATGAGCAGTTCTTC
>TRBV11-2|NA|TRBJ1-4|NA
CASSLVDRHNEKLFF
TGTGCCAGCAGCTTGGTAGACAGGCATAACGAAAAACTGTTTTTT
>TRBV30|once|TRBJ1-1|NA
CAWSEEGGAFF
TGTGCCTGGAGTGAGGAAGGGGGAGCTTTCTTT
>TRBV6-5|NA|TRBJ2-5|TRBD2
CASSYRAGGPVETQYF
TGTGCCAGCAGTTACAGAGCGGGAGGGCCTGTGGAGACCCAGTACTTC
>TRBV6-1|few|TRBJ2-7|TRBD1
CASSPTGGAGEQYF
TGTGCCAGCAGTCCGACAGGGGGCGCGGGGGAGCAGTACTTC
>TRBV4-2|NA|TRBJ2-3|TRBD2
CASSQGIGGRRVDTQYF
TGTGCCAGCAGCCAAGGCATCGGCGGGAGAAGGGTAGATACGCAGTATTTT
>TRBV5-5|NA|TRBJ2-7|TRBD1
CASSWTGGNSYEQYF
TGTGCCAGCAGCTGGACAGGAGGTAACTCCTACGAGCAGTACTTC
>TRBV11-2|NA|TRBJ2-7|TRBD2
CASSLGWRGNVYEQYF
TGTGCCAGCAGCTTAGGTTGGCGGGGGAACGTATACGAGCAGTACTTC
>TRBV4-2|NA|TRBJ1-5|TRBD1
CASSQDGQVNQPQHF
TGTGCCAGCAGCCAAGATGGACAGGTCAATCAGCCCCAGCATTTT
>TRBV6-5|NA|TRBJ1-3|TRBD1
CASRLRQGAGNTIYF
TGTGCCAGCAGGCTCCGACAGGGGGCTGGAAACACCATATATTTT
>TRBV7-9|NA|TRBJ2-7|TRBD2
CASSLVWTSGSGEQYF
TGTGCCAGCAGCTTAGTGTGGACTAGCGGGAGCGGCGAGCAGTACTTC
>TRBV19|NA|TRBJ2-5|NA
CASSIRETQYF
TGTGCCAGTAGTATTCGGGAGACCCAGTACTTC
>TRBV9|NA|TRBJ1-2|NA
CASSGKKMTADYYGYTF
TGTGCCAGCAGCGGGAAAAAAATGACGGCAGACTACTATGGCTACACCTTC
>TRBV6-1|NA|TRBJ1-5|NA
CASSETVAQPQHF
TGTGCCAGCAGTGAAACAGTGGCCCAGCCCCAGCATTTT
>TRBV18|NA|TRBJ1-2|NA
CASSPPGQTNYGYTF
TGTGCCAGCTCACCACCGGGACAAACTAACTATGGCTACACCTTC
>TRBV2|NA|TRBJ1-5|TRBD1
CASSDTGGERQPQHF
TGTGCCAGCAGTGATACAGGGGGCGAAAGGCAGCCCCAGCATTTT
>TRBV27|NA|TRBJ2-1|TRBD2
CASSDSGSPYNEQFF
TGTGCCAGCAGTGACAGCGGGAGTCCCTACAATGAGCAGTTCTTC
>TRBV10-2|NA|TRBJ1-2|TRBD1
CASSESGGSGGYTF
TGCGCCAGCAGTGAGTCAGGGGGCAGCGGGGGCTACACCTTC
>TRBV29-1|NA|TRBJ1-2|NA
CSVERGANYGYTF
TGCAGCGTTGAAAGAGGAGCTAACTATGGCTACACCTTC
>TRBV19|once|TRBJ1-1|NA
CASSIGGQREAFF
TGTGCCAGTAGTATAGGTGGCCAGCGTGAAGCTTTCTTT
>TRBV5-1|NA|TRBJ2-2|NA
CASSLTRATGELFF
TGCGCCAGCAGCTTGACCAGGGCCACCGGGGAGCTGTTTTTT
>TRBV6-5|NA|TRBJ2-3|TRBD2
CASSRIAGRPQYF
TGTGCCAGCAGCCGTATAGCGGGAAGGCCGCAGTATTTT
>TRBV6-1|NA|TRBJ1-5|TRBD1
CASRGTGGGQPQHF
TGTGCCAGCCGTGGAACAGGGGGCGGTCAGCCCCAGCATTTT
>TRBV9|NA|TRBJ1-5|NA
CASSRDMNQPQHF
TGTGCCAGCAGCCGGGACATGAATCAGCCCCAGCATTTT
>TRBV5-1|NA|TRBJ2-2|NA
CASSEGGEARRELFF
TGCGCCAGCAGCGAAGGAGGGGAGGCACGTAGGGAGCTGTTTTTT
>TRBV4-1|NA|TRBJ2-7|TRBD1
CASSLVGTESYEQYF
TGCGCCAGCAGCCTGGTAGGGACAGAGAGCTACGAGCAGTACTTC
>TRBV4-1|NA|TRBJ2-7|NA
CASRISPSDGGEQYF
TGCGCCAGCAGGATAAGTCCTTCCGATGGGGGGGAGCAGTACTTC
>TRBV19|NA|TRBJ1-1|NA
CASSSTGTNKAFF
TGTGCCAGTAGTAGCACCGGGACAAACAAAGCTTTCTTT
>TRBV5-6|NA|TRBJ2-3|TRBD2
CASSLATSGDLTDTQYF
TGTGCCAGCAGCTTGGCGACTAGCGGGGACCTCACAGATACGCAGTATTTT
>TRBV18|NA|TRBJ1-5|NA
CASSPSEVQPQHF
TGTGCCAGCTCGCCGTCGGAGGTACAGCCCCAGCATTTT
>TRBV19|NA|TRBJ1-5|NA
CASSIQQGGQPQHF
TGTGCCAGTAGTATCCAACAGGGTGGGCAGCCCCAGCATTTT
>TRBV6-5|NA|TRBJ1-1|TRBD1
CASSHPGQGDTEAFF
TGTGCCAGCAGTCATCCGGGACAGGGCGACACTGAAGCTTTCTTT
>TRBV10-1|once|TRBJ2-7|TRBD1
CASSDAGTGDEQYF
TGCGCCAGCAGTGACGCCGGGACAGGGGACGAGCAGTACTTC
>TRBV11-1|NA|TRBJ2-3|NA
CASSLAGGGDTQYF
TGTGCCAGCAGCTTAGCGGGAGGAGGGGATACGCAGTATTTT
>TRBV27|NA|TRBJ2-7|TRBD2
CASSLAGDALAYEQYF
TGTGCCAGCAGTCTAGCGGGAGACGCTTTAGCCTACGAGCAGTACTTC
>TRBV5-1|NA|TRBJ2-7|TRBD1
CASGTGQGGTPLSYEQYF
TGCGCCAGCGGAACGGGACAGGGGGGGACCCCCCTCTCCTACGAGCAGTACTTC
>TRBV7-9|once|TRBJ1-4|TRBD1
CASSRTGQEREKLFF
TGTGCCAGCAGCAGAACCGGACAGGAGCGGGAAAAACTGTTTTTT
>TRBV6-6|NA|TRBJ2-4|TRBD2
CASNIGGDIQYF
TGTGCCAGCAATATCGGGGGGGACATTCAGTACTTC
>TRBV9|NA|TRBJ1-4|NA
CASSVGRGNEKLFF
TGTGCCAGCAGCGTTGGGAGGGGGAATGAAAAACTGTTTTTT
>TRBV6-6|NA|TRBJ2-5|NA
CASTYGAEETQYF
TGTGCCAGCACTTACGGGGCTGAAGAGACCCAGTACTTC
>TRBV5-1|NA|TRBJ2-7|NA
CASRGDSLIYEQYF
TGCGCCAGCAGGGGGGACTCCCTTATCTACGAGCAGTACTTC
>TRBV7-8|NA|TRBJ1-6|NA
CASSLRGESSYNSPLHF
TGTGCCAGCAGCTTACGGGGTGAGAGCTCCTATAATTCACCCCTCCACTTT
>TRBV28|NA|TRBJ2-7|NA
CASSWLRGYEQYF
TGTGCCAGCAGTTGGCTAAGGGGTTACGAGCAGTACTTC
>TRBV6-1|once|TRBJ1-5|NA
CATLARKGSNQPQHF
TGTGCCACCCTCGCGAGGAAAGGAAGCAATCAGCCCCAGCATTTT
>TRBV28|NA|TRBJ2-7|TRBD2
CASSLLTSGRALHEQYF
TGTGCCAGCAGTTTATTGACTAGCGGGAGGGCCTTACACGAGCAGTACTTC
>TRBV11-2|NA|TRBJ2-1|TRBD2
CASSLGGGGDEQFF
TGTGCCAGCAGCTTAGGGGGGGGAGGCGATGAGCAGTTCTTC